This TCR beta chain came from a study of T cell repertoires in cytomegalovirus infection. Study overall: Epitope selection comprised recently identified HLA-C-restricted CMV epitopes and well-studied HLA-B-restricted CMV epitopes. The public TCR beta signatures pointed to both CMV infection and matching HLA type. Study-wide findings and caveats: It was HLA-C-restricted CMV-specific TCR beta clonotypes that dominated the response ex vivo.

This clonotype appeared once. The antigen remains undetermined. Germline V CDR1 and CDR2: SGHRS, YFSETQ. This CDR3 spans 12 amino acids. Trimming took off 10 bases at V and 5 bases at J, with 15 bases between the two ends. Via MiXCR, TCRdb re-called the reads, giving one row per CDR3 protein. The sample includes about 150,000 distinct CDR3 sequences, 32% seen only once; the top ten take about 50%. V gene TRBV5-1 combines with J gene TRBJ2-5; D call uncertain. Material: CD8+ T cells from cultured PBMCs, obtained from culture after CMV antigen stimulation. The clonotype originates from a human donor in good health (CMV status not recorded). Some clones in this sample may be carry-over from other donors' samples. This CDR3 is CAVAPAPETQYF. CDR3 coding DNA: TGCGCCGTGGCGCCCGCACCGGAGACCCAGTACTTC.